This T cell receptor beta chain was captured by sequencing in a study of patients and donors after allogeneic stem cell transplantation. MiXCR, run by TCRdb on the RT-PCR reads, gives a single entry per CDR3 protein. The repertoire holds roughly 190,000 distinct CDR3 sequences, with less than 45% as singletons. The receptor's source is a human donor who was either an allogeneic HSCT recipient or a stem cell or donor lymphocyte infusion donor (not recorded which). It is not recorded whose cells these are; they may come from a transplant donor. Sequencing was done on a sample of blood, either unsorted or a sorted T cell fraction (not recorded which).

The CDR3 nucleotides are TGTGCCAGCAGTTATCGTGTAGGAGGGGAGCCCAGCTCCTACGAGCAGTACTTC. Protein product: CASSYRVGGEPSSYEQYF. This rearrangement joins TRBV6-9 to TRBJ2-7; D may be TRBD2 (6 bases). This CDR3 has 18 amino acids. Trimming took off 2 bases at V and 0 bases at J, with 20 bases between the two ends. The germline V gene has CDR1 MNHGY and CDR2 SVAAGI.